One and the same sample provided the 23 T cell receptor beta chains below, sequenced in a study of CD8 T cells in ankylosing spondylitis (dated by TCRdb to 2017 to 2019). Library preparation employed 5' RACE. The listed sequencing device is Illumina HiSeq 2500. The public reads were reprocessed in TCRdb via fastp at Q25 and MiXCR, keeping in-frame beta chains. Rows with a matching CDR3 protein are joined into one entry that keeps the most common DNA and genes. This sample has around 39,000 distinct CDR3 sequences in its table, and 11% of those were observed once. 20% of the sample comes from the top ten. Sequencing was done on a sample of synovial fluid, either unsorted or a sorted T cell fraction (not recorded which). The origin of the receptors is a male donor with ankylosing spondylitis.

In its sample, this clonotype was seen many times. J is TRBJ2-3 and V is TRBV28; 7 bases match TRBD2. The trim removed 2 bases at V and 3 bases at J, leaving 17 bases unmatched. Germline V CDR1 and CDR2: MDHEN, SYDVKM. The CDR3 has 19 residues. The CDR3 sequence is CASSLGRERAPRWTDTQYF. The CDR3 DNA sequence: TGTGCCAGCAGTTTAGGGAGGGAACGGGCCCCCCGTTGGACAGATACGCAGTATTTT.

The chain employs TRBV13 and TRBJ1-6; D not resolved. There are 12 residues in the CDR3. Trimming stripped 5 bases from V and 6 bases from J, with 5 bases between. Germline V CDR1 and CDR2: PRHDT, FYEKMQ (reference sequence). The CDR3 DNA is TGTGCCAGCAGCGCGTTTAATTCACCCCTCCACTTT. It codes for CASSAFNSPLHF.

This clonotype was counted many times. The CDR3 is CSARDPFVPDRKETQYF. The CDR3 DNA sequence: TGCAGTGCTAGAGATCCATTCGTCCCGGACAGAAAAGAGACCCAGTACTTC. The chain combines TRBV20-1 with TRBJ2-5; D might be TRBD1 (6 bases). CDR1 is DFQATT and CDR2 is SNEGSKA in the germline V gene (reference sequence). There are 17 residues in the CDR3. The V and J ends lost 0 bases and 3 bases respectively, with 20 bases between them.

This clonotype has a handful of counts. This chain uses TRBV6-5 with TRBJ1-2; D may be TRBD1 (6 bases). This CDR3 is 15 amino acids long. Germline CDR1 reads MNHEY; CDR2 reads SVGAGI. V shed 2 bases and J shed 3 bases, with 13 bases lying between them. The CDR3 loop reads CASSYRGDRYYGYTF. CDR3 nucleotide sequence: TGTGCCAGCAGTTACAGGGGCGACAGGTACTATGGCTACACCTTC.

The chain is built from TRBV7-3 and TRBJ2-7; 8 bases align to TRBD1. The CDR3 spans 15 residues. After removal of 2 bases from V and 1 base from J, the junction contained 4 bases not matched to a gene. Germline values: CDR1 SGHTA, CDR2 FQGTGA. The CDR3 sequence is CASSLSGGPSYEQYF. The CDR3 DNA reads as TGTGCCAGCAGCTTATCAGGGGGCCCATCCTACGAGCAGTACTTC.

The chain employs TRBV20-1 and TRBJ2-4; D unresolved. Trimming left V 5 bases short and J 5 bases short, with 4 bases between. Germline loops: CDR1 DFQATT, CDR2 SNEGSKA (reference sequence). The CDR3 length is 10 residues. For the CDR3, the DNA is TGCAGTGCTGAACAAAACATTCAGTACTTC. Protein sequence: CSAEQNIQYF.

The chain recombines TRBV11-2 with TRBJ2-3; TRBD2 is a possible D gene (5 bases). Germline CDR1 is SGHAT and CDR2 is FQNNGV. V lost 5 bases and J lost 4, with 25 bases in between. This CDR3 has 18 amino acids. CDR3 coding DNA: TGTGCCAGCAGCGACCCGACGAGGGAGCCTGTCACACCAGATACGCAGTATTTT. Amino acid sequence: CASSDPTREPVTPDTQYF.

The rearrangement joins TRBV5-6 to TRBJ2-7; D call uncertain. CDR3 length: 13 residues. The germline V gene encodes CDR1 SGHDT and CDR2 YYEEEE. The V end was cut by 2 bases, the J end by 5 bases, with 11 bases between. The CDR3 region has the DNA TGTGCCAGCAGCTTTTCATCGAGCAACGAGCAGTACTTC. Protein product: CASSFSSSNEQYF.

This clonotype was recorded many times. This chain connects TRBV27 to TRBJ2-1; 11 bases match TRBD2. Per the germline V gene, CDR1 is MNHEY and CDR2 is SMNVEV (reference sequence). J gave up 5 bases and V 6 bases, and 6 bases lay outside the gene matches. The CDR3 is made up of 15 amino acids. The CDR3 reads CASSPTSGANNEQFF. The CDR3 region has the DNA TGTGCCAGCAGCCCGACTAGCGGGGCGAACAATGAGCAGTTCTTC.

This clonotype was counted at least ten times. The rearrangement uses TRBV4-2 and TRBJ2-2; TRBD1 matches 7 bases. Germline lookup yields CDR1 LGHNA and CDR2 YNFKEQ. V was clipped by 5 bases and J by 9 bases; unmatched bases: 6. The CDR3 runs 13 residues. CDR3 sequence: CASSGDSRRELFF. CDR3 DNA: TGTGCCAGCAGCGGGGACAGCCGCCGGGAGCTGTTTTTT.

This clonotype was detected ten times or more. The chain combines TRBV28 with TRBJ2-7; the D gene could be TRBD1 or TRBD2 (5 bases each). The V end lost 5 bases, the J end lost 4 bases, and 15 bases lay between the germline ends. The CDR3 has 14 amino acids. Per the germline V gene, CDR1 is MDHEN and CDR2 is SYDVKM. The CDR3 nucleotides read TGTGCCAGCAGTACTCTCGGGACCACGTACGAGCAGTACTTC. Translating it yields CASSTLGTTYEQYF.

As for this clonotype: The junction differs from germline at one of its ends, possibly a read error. The CDR3 DNA is TGTGCTAGCAGCTCATCTCTAGCGGGAGTTTCGGACGGGGAGCTGTTTTTT. Its protein is CASSSSLAGVSDGELFF. The chain carries TRBV7-7 and TRBJ2-2, with TRBD2 matching over 10 bases. The CDR3 extends over 17 amino acids. Germline CDR1 and CDR2: SSHAT and FNYEAQ (reference sequence).

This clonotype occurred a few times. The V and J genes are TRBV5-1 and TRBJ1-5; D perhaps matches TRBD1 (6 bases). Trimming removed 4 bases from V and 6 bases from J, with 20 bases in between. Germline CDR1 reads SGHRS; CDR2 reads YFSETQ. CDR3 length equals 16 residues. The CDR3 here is CASSIDGAGEGQPQHF. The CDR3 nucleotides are TGCGCCAGCAGCATCGATGGGGCAGGGGAAGGTCAGCCCCAGCATTTT.

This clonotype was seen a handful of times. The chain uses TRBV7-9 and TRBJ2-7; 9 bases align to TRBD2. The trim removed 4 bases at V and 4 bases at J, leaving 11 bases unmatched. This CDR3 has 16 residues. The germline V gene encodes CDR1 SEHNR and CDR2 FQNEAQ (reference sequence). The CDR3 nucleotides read TGTGCCAGCAGCTCCACCGCAGTAAGCGGGGGGTACGAGCAGTACTTC. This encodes CASSSTAVSGGYEQYF.

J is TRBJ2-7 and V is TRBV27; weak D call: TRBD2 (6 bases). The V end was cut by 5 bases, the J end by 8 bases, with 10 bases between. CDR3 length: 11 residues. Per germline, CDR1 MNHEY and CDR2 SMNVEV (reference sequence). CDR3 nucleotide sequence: TGTGCCAGCAGTGGGGGGACGAAGCAGTACTTC. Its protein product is CASSGGTKQYF.

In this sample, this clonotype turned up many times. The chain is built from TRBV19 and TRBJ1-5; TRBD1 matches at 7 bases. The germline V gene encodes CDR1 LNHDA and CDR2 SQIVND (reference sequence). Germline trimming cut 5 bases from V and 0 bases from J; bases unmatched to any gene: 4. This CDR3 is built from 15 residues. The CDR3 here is CASSGGTASNQPQHF. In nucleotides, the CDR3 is TGTGCCAGTAGTGGGGGGACAGCTAGCAATCAGCCCCAGCATTTT.

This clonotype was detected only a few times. CDR3 in DNA: TGTGCCAGCAGTTTATCGACAGGGGGCCTAGAAGATGGCTACACCTTC. Translated, it gives CASSLSTGGLEDGYTF. This chain uses TRBV12-3 or TRBV12-4 with TRBJ1-2; 10 bases map to TRBD1. With V trimmed by 2 bases and J by 6 bases, 9 bases remained unmatched. This CDR3 has 16 residues.

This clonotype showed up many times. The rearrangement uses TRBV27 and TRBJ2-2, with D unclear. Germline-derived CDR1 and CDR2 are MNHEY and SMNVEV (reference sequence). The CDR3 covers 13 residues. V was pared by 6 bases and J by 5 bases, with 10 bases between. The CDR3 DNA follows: TGTGCCAGCAGGGCCTGGGTAACCGGGGAGCTGTTTTTT. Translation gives CASRAWVTGELFF.

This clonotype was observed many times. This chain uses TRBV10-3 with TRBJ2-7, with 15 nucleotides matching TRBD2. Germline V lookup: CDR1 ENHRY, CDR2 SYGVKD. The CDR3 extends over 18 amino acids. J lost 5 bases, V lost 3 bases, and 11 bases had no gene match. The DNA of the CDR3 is TGTGCCATCAGTGACCCCGGACTAGCGGGAGGGCCGCGTGACGAGCAGTACTTC. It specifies CAISDPGLAGGPRDEQYF.

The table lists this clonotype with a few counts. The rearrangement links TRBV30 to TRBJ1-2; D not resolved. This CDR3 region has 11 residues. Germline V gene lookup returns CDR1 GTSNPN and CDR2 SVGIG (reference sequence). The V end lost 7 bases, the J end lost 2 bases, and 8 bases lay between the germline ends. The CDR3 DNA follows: TGTGCCTCGGCTGGCAACTATGGCTACACCTTC. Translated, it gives CASAGNYGYTF.

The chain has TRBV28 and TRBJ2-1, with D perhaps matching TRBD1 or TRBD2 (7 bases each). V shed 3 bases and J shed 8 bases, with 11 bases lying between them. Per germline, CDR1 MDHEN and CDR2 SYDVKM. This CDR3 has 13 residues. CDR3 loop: CASSFAGGDEQFF. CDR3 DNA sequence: TGTGCCAGCAGTTTTGCAGGGGGGGATGAGCAGTTCTTC.

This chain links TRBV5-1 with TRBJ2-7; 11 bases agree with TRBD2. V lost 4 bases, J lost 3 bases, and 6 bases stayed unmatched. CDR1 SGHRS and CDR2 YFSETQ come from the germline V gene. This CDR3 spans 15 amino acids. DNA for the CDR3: TGCGCCAGCAGCACCGGGACTAGCGGAGACTACGAGCAGTACTTC. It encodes CASSTGTSGDYEQYF.

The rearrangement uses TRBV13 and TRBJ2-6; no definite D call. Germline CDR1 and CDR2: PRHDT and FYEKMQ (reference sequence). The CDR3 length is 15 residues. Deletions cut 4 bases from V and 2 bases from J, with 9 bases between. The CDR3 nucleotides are TGTGCCAGCAGCTCCCAAGCTGCTGGGGCCAACGTCCTGACTTTC. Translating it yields CASSSQAAGANVLTF.